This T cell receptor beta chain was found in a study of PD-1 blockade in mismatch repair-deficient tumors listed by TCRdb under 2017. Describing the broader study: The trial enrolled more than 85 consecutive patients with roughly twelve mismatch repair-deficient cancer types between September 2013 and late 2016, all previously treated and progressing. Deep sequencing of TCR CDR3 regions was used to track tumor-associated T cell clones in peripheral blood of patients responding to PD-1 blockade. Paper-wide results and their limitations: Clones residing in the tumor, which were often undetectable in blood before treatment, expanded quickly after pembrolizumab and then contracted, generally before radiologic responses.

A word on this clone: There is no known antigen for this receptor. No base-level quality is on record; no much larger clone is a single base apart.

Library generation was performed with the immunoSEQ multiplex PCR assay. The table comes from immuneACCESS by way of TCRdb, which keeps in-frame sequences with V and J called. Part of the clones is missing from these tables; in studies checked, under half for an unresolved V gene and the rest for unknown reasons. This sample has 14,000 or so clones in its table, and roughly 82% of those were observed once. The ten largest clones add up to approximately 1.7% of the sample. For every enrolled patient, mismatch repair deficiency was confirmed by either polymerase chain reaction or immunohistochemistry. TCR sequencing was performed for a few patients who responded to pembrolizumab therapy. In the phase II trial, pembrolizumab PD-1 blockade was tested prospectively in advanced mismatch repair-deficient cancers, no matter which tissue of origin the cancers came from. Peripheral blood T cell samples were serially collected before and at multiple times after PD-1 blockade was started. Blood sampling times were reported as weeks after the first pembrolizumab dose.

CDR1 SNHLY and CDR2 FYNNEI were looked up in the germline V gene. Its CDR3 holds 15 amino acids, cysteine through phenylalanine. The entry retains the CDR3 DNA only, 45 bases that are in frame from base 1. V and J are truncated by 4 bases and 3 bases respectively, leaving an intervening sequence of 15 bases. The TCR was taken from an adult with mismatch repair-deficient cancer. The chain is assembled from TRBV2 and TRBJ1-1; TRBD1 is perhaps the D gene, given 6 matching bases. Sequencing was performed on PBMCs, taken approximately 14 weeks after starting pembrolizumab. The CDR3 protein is CASSGDTLTYTEAFF. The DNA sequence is TGTGCCAGCAGTGGGGACACTCTAACCTACACTGAAGCTTTCTTT.